This T cell receptor (beta chain) comes out of a study of metastatic and nonmetastatic thyroid tumors. This clone was counted many times. Using MiXCR, TCRdb re-called clones from the PCR reads. This sample has about 20,000 clones, with under 35% found just once. All patients reached thyroid surgery having received no treatment beforehand. V was shortened by 5 bases and J by 2 bases, with 6 bases between the two germline ends. The CDR3 contains 12 residues. The germline CDR1 and CDR2 sequences are LGHNT and FRNRAP. The sequence came from a female donor with papillary thyroid cancer or a benign thyroid nodule (not recorded which). Some clones in this sample may be carry-over from other donors' samples. Source material: blood. The chain has TRBV12-5 and TRBJ1-1, with D uncertain. The CDR3 DNA follows: TGTGCTAGTGGTCTAAAAAACACTGAAGCTTTCTTT. It yields the protein CASGLKNTEAFF.